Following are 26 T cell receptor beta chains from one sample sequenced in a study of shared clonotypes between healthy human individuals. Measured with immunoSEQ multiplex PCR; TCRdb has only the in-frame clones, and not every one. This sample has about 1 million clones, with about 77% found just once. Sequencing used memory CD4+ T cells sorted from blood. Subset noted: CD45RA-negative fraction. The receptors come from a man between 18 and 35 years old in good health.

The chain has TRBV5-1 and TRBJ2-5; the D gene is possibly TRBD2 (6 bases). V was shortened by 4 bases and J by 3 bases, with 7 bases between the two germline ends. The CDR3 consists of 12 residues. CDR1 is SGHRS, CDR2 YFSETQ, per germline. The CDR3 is CASSTGEETQYF. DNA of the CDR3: TGCGCCAGCAGCACGGGGGAAGAGACCCAGTACTTC.

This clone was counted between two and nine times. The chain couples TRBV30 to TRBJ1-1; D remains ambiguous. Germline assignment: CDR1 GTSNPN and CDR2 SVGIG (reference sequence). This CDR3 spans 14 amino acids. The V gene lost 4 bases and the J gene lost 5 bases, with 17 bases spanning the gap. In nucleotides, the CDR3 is TGTGCCTGGAAAAGCGACGGAGGGAGAACTGAAGCTTTCTTT. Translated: CAWKSDGGRTEAFF.

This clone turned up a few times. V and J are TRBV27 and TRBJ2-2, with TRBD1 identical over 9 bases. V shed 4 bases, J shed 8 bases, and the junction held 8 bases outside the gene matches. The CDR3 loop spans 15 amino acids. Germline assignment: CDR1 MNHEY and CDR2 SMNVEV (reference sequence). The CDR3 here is CASSSGDRVGGELFF. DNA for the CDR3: TGTGCCAGCAGTTCCGGGGACAGGGTTGGTGGGGAGCTGTTTTTT.

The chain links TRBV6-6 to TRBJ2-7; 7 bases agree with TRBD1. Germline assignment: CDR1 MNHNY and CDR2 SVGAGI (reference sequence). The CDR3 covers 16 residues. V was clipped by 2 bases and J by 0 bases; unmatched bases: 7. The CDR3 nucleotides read TGTGCCAGCAGTTACCCGGGACAGACGTTCTCCTACGAGCAGTACTTC. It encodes CASSYPGQTFSYEQYF.

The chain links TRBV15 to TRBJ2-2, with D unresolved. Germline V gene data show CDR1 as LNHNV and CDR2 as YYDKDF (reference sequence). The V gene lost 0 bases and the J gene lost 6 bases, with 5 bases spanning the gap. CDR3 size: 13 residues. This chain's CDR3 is CATSREISGELFF. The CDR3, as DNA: TGTGCCACCAGCAGAGAAATATCCGGGGAGCTGTTTTTT.

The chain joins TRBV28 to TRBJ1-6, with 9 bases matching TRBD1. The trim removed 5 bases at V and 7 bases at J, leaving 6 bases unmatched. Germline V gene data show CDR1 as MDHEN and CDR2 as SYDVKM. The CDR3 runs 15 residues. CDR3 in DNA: TGTGCCAGCAGTACCGGACAGGGGAACAATTCACCCCTCCACTTT. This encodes CASSTGQGNNSPLHF. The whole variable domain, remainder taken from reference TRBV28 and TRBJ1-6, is DVKVTQSSRYLVKRTGEKVFLECVQDMDHENMFWYRQDPGLGLRLIYFSYDVKMKEKGDIPEGYSVSREKKERFSLILESASTNQTSMYLCASSTGQGNNSPLHFGNGTRLTVT.

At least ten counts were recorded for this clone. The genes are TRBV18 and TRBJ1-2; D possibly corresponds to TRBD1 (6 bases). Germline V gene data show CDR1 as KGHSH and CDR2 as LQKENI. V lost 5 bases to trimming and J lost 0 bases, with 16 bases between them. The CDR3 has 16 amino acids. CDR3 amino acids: CASSSIQGYTNYGYTF. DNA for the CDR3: TGTGCCAGCTCATCGATACAGGGCTATACTAACTATGGCTACACCTTC.

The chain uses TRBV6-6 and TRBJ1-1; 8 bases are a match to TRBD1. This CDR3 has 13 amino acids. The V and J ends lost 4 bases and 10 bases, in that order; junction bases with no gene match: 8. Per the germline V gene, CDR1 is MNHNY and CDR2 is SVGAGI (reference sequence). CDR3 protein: CASSSQRDRGAFF. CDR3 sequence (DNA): TGTGCCAGCAGTTCACAACGCGACAGGGGAGCTTTCTTT.

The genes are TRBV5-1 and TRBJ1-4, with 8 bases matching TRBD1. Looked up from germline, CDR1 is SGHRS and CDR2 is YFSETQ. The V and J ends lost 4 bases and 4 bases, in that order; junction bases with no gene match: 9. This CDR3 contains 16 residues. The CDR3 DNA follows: TGCGCCAGCAGCCCCGGGACAGGAAGCTTTAATGAAAAACTGTTTTTT. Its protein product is CASSPGTGSFNEKLFF. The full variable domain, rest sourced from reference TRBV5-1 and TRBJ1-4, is KAGVTQTPRYLIKTRGQQVTLSCSPISGHRSVSWYQQTPGQGLQFLFEYFSETQRNKGNFPGRFSGRQFSNSRSEMNVSTLELGDSALYLCASSPGTGSFNEKLFFGSGTQLSVL.

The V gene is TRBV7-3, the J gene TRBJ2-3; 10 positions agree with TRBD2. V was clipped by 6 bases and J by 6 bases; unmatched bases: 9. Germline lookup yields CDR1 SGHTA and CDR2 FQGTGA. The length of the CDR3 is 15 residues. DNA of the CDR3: TGTGCCAGCAGTCAAAGCGGGGGGGCATACGATACGCAGTATTTT. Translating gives CASSQSGGAYDTQYF.

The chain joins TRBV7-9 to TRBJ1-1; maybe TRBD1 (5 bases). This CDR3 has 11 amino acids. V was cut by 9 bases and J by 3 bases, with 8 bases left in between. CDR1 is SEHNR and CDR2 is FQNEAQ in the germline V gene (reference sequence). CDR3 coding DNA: TGTGCCAGTGACAGATACACTGAAGCTTTCTTT. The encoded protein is CASDRYTEAFF.

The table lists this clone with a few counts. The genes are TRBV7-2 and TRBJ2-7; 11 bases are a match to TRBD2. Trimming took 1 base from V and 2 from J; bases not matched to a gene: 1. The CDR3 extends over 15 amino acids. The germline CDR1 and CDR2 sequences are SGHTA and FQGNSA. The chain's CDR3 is CASSLETSGAYEQYF. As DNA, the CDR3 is TGTGCCAGCAGCTTAGAGACTAGCGGGGCCTACGAGCAGTACTTC. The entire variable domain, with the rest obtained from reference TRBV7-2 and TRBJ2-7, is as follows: GAGVSQSPSNKVTEKGKDVELRCDPISGHTALYWYRQSLGQGLEFLIYFQGNSAPDKSGLPSDRFSAERTGGSVSTLTIQRTQQEDSAVYLCASSLETSGAYEQYFGPGTRLTVT.

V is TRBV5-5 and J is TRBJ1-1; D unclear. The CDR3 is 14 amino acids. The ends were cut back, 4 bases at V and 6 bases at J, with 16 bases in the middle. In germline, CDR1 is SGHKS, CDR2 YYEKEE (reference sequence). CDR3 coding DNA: TGTGCCAGCAGCCCTGGACCCTTCTGGGCTGAAGCTTTCTTT. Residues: CASSPGPFWAEAFF.

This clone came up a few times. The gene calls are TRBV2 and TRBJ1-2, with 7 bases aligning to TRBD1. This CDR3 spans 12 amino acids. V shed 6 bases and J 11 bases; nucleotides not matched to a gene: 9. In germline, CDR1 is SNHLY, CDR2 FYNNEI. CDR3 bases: TGTGCCAGCAGCAGATCTACAGGGGCATACACCTTC. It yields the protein CASSRSTGAYTF.

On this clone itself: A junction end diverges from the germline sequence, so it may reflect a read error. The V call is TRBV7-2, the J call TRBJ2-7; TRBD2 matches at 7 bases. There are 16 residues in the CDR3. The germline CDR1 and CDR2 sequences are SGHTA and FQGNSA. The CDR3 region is CASSPELARGSYEQYF. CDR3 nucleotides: TGTGCCAGCAGCCCCGAACTAGCGAGAGGGAGCTACGAGCAGTATTTC.

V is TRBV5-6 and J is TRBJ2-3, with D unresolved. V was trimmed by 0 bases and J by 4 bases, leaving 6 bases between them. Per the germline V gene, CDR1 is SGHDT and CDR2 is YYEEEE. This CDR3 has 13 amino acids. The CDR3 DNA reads TGTGCCAGCAGCTTGGGTAGGGCAGATACGCAGTATTTT. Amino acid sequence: CASSLGRADTQYF.

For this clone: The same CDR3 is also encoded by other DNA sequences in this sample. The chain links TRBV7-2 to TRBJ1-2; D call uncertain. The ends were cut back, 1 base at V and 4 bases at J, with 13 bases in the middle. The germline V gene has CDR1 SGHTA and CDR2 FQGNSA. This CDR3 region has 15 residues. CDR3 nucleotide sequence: TGTGCCAGCAGCTTAGTTGGTTCAGGAGCCTATGGCTACACCTTC. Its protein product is CASSLVGSGAYGYTF.

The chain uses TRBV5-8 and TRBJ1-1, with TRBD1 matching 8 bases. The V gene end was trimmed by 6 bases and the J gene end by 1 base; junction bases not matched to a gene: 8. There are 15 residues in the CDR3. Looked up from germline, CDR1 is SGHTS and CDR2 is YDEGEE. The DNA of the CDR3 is TGTGCCAGCAAAAAACAGGACAGGGCGAACACTGAAGCTTTCTTT. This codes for CASKKQDRANTEAFF.

The CDR3 loop reads CAWMSGGHTDTQYF. For the CDR3, the DNA is TGTGCCTGGATGAGTGGGGGCCACACAGATACGCAGTATTTT. V usage is TRBV30 and J usage is TRBJ2-3, with a tentative D call TRBD1 (6 bases). The CDR3 is made up of 14 amino acids. CDR1 GTSNPN and CDR2 SVGIG come from the germline V gene (reference sequence). Deletions cut 4 bases from V and 2 bases from J, with 13 bases between.

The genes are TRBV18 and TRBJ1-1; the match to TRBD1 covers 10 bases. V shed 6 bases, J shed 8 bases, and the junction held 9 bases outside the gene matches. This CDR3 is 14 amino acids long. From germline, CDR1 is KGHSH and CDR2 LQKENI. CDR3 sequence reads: CASSRDRGYGEAFF. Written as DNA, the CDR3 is TGTGCCAGCTCTCGGGACAGGGGCTACGGGGAAGCTTTCTTT.

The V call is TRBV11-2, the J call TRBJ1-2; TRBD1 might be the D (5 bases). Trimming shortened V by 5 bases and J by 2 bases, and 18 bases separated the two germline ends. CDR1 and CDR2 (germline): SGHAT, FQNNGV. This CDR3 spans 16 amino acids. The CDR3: CASSQGYGASNYGYTF. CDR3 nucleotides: TGTGCCAGCAGCCAGGGTTATGGGGCGTCCAACTATGGCTACACCTTC.

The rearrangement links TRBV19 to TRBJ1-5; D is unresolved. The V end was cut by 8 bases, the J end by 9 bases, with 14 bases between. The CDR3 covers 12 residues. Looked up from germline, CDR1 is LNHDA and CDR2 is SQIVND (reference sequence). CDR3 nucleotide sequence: TGTGCCAGTTCCGAGGGCCCCATGCCCCAGCATTTT. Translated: CASSEGPMPQHF.

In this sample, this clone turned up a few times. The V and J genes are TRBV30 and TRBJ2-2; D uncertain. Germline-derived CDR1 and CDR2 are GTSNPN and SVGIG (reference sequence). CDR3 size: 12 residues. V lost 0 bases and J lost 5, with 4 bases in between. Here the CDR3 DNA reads TGTGCCTGGAGTGTGCAGACCGGGGAGCTGTTTTTT. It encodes CAWSVQTGELFF.

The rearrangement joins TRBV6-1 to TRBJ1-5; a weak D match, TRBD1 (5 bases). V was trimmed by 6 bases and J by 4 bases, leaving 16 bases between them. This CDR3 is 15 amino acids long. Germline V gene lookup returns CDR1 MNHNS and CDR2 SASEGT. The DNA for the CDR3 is TGTGCCAGCAGGGACATGCGAGTTGGGAATCAGCCCCAGCATTTT. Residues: CASRDMRVGNQPQHF.

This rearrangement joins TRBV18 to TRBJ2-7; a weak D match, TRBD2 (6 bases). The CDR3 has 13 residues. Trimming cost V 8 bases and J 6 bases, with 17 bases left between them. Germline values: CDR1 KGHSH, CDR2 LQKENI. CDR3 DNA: TGTGCCAGCACGGAGACTAGTGGTGCCGAGCAGTACTTC. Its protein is CASTETSGAEQYF.

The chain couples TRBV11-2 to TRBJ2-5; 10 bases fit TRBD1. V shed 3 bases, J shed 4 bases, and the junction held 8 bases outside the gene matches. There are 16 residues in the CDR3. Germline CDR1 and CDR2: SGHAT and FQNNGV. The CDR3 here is CASSFRQGASIETQYF. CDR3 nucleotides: TGTGCCAGCAGCTTTCGACAGGGGGCCTCGATAGAGACCCAGTACTTC.